This T cell receptor beta chain originates from a study of cytomegalovirus exposure and HLA in healthy donors. About the study: Clustering assigned 81% of the approximately 400 genotyped donors to the Caucasian-associated ancestry cluster.

PCR primers comprised 60 Vbeta and 13 Jbeta primers. The protocol was immunoSEQ multiplex PCR, while the TCRdb copy is restricted to in-frame clones and leaves out a portion. The repertoire holds under 150,000 clones, with 73% as singletons. Healthy bone marrow donors supplied every sample. The study's findings and limits: The study listed about 150 cytomegalovirus-associated TCR beta chains. In an earlier analysis, productive rearrangement rates for most beta V segments clustered near 87% or 30%.

The CDR3 is 13 residues long. V was pared by 7 bases and J by 5 bases, with 7 bases of the junction left unmatched. Germline V lookup: CDR1 SGHNT, CDR2 YYREEE (reference sequence). With respect to this clone: The target antigen is unknown.

What was sequenced was PBMCs. The TCR was taken from a woman aged 40 to 50 in good health and CMV-seronegative. The chain couples TRBV5-4 to TRBJ2-5; TRBD2 matches 8 bases. In DNA, the CDR3 is TGTGCCAGCCCGGGAGGGGGGGCCGAGACCCAGTACTTC. This gives the protein CASPGGGAETQYF.